Listed below are T cell receptor beta chains from one sample, sequenced in a study of OX40 agonist ivuxolimab in advanced cancers. The assay was immunoSEQ multiplex PCR, and TCRdb's table has in-frame clones only and misses some. This sample yields just over 90,000 clones, of which 92% are seen a single time; less than 3.5% belongs to the top ten. Here the sequenced sample was CD4+ or CD8+ T cells sorted from blood, taken in a trial of the OX40 agonist ivuxolimab. These receptors all come from an adult with an advanced solid tumor such as melanoma, head and neck, liver or kidney cancer. Both conserved end residues are part of each CDR3. Fields, in order: CDR3 DNA, CDR3 protein, D gene, V gene, J gene, clone size. The D gene is left open where the match is weak. A clone size is listed for some rows: how often the clone was seen (once, few, many), or a class if it is expanded.

CDR3nt: TGTGCCAGCAGCCAACGAGGGAGAGGGATTGCGATGAACACTGAAGCTTTCTTT; CDR3aa: CASSQRGRGIAMNTEAFF; d_gene: NA; v_gene: TRBV14; j_gene: TRBJ1-1; abundance: NA
CDR3nt: TGTGCCAGCACTTTCTCGGGGGGAGGGAATGAGCAGTTCTTC; CDR3aa: CASTFSGGGNEQFF; d_gene: TRBD2; v_gene: TRBV11-2; j_gene: TRBJ2-1; abundance: NA
CDR3nt: TGTGCCAGCAGCTTAGAAGCGGGAGGTGACAATGAGCAGTTCTTC; CDR3aa: CASSLEAGGDNEQFF; d_gene: TRBD2; v_gene: TRBV7-6; j_gene: TRBJ2-1; abundance: NA
CDR3nt: TGCGCCAGCAGCGAACAGGGGAGGTCCTATGGCTACACCTTC; CDR3aa: CASSEQGRSYGYTF; d_gene: TRBD1; v_gene: TRBV5-1; j_gene: TRBJ1-2; abundance: NA
CDR3nt: TGTGCCAGCAGGGACTCTGGGGCCAACGTCCTGACTTTC; CDR3aa: CASRDSGANVLTF; d_gene: NA; v_gene: TRBV7-9; j_gene: TRBJ2-6; abundance: NA
CDR3nt: TGTGCCAGCAAACCCGGGATTGTCCTATCCTACGAGCAGTACTTC; CDR3aa: CASKPGIVLSYEQYF; d_gene: NA; v_gene: TRBV27; j_gene: TRBJ2-7; abundance: NA
CDR3nt: TGTGCCAGCAGCCCCCCAGGGTTTTTTGGCACTGAAGCTTTCTTT; CDR3aa: CASSPPGFFGTEAFF; d_gene: NA; v_gene: TRBV13; j_gene: TRBJ1-1; abundance: NA
CDR3nt: TGTGCCAGCAGCTTAGGGGCAGCCGGGGAGCTGTTTTTT; CDR3aa: CASSLGAAGELFF; d_gene: NA; v_gene: TRBV13; j_gene: TRBJ2-2; abundance: NA
CDR3nt: TGTGCCAGCAGCCCACTCAGTACCGGGGAGCTGTTTTTT; CDR3aa: CASSPLSTGELFF; d_gene: NA; v_gene: TRBV7-2; j_gene: TRBJ2-2; abundance: NA
CDR3nt: TGTGCCACCCAGGGTTTCACTGAAGCTTTCTTT; CDR3aa: CATQGFTEAFF; d_gene: NA; v_gene: TRBV2; j_gene: TRBJ1-1; abundance: NA
CDR3nt: TGTGCCAGCAGCGTCGTGACGGGGGCTTCCTACGAGCAGTACTTC; CDR3aa: CASSVVTGASYEQYF; d_gene: NA; v_gene: TRBV27; j_gene: TRBJ2-7; abundance: NA
CDR3nt: TGTGCCAGCAGCCCCTCAGGGAGTTCGCCCGGGGAGCTGTTTTTT; CDR3aa: CASSPSGSSPGELFF; d_gene: NA; v_gene: TRBV9; j_gene: TRBJ2-2; abundance: NA
CDR3nt: TGTGCCAGTACCAGTCGGGGCGGGGCATTGGTGGCGCAGTATTTT; CDR3aa: CASTSRGGALVAQYF; d_gene: NA; v_gene: TRBV19; j_gene: TRBJ2-3; abundance: NA
CDR3nt: TGCGCCAGCAGCTTGTATAGATACCAAGAGACCCAGTACTTC; CDR3aa: CASSLYRYQETQYF; d_gene: NA; v_gene: TRBV5-1; j_gene: TRBJ2-5; abundance: NA
CDR3nt: TGTGCCAGTAGTACGACTAGATATGAGACCCAGTACTTC; CDR3aa: CASSTTRYETQYF; d_gene: NA; v_gene: TRBV19; j_gene: TRBJ2-5; abundance: few
CDR3nt: TGTGCCAGCAGTGATCCCTACAGGGCGTTTGGGTATGGCTACACCTTC; CDR3aa: CASSDPYRAFGYGYTF; d_gene: NA; v_gene: TRBV6-1; j_gene: TRBJ1-2; abundance: NA
CDR3nt: TGCGCCAGCAGCCCGAAGGACTATGGCTACACCTTC; CDR3aa: CASSPKDYGYTF; d_gene: NA; v_gene: TRBV5-1; j_gene: TRBJ1-2; abundance: few
CDR3nt: TGTGCCAGCAGTCTACTTCGGACTGCAAATGAGCAGTTCTTC; CDR3aa: CASSLLRTANEQFF; d_gene: NA; v_gene: TRBV6-6; j_gene: TRBJ2-1; abundance: NA
CDR3nt: TGTGCCAGCAGCATCACGACAGTGGAGTACGAGCAGTACTTC; CDR3aa: CASSITTVEYEQYF; d_gene: NA; v_gene: TRBV6-1; j_gene: TRBJ2-7; abundance: NA
CDR3nt: TGTGCCAGCAGCCAGGGCGGGTACTCGGGCTACGAGCAGTACTTC; CDR3aa: CASSQGGYSGYEQYF; d_gene: NA; v_gene: TRBV4-2; j_gene: TRBJ2-7; abundance: NA
CDR3nt: TGCGCCAGCAGCCAAGATCTTTTTATCCACGACAGGGGCCTATCGGGCTACACCTTC; CDR3aa: CASSQDLFIHDRGLSGYTF; d_gene: TRBD1; v_gene: TRBV4-1; j_gene: TRBJ1-2; abundance: NA
CDR3nt: TGTGCCAGTAAGACAGGGAACACTGAAGCTTTCTTT; CDR3aa: CASKTGNTEAFF; d_gene: NA; v_gene: TRBV19; j_gene: TRBJ1-1; abundance: once
CDR3nt: TGTGCCAGCTCCGAAGCGGGGGGAAGCTCCTACGAGCAGTACTTC; CDR3aa: CASSEAGGSSYEQYF; d_gene: TRBD2; v_gene: TRBV9; j_gene: TRBJ2-7; abundance: NA
CDR3nt: TGTGCCAGCAGCTCCGGCGCCGCGGCGGGCTATGGCTACACCTTC; CDR3aa: CASSSGAAAGYGYTF; d_gene: NA; v_gene: TRBV5-8; j_gene: TRBJ1-2; abundance: NA
CDR3nt: TGTGCCAGCATCGGAGCGGGGGGGCACGACGAGCAGTACTTC; CDR3aa: CASIGAGGHDEQYF; d_gene: TRBD2; v_gene: TRBV6-6; j_gene: TRBJ2-7; abundance: NA
CDR3nt: TGCGCCAGCAGCTTGGCCGGACCGCCAGATACGCAGTATTTT; CDR3aa: CASSLAGPPDTQYF; d_gene: NA; v_gene: TRBV5-1; j_gene: TRBJ2-3; abundance: NA
CDR3nt: TGTGCCAGCAGCGTACGGGCCCAGGAGGTAGAAGCTTTCTTT; CDR3aa: CASSVRAQEVEAFF; d_gene: NA; v_gene: TRBV5-5; j_gene: TRBJ1-1; abundance: NA
CDR3nt: TGTGCCTGGCGGACTAGCGGGGTTGGCAATGAGCAGTTCTTC; CDR3aa: CAWRTSGVGNEQFF; d_gene: TRBD2; v_gene: TRBV30; j_gene: TRBJ2-1; abundance: NA
CDR3nt: TGTGCCAGCAGCTTAAGAGCGGGAGGGCCTTTGGTAGATACGCAGTATTTT; CDR3aa: CASSLRAGGPLVDTQYF; d_gene: TRBD2; v_gene: TRBV7-2; j_gene: TRBJ2-3; abundance: NA
CDR3nt: TGTGCCAGCAGTGTGCGACAGGGGAGAAGAAACACCATATATTTT; CDR3aa: CASSVRQGRRNTIYF; d_gene: TRBD1; v_gene: TRBV25-1; j_gene: TRBJ1-3; abundance: few
CDR3nt: TGTGCCAGCAGCGTATGGCCAGGGTCGGCTGAAGCTTTCTTT; CDR3aa: CASSVWPGSAEAFF; d_gene: NA; v_gene: TRBV5-6; j_gene: TRBJ1-1; abundance: few
CDR3nt: TGTGCCAGCAGTTACCTCGGACAGGGGAACACTGAAGCTTTCTTT; CDR3aa: CASSYLGQGNTEAFF; d_gene: TRBD1; v_gene: TRBV6-5; j_gene: TRBJ1-1; abundance: NA
CDR3nt: TGTGCCAGCAGCAAATCGAGGAGGGCAGGGCCAGCACCCTATATTGGCAATCAGCCCCAGCATTTT; CDR3aa: CASSKSRRAGPAPYIGNQPQHF; d_gene: NA; v_gene: TRBV21-1; j_gene: TRBJ1-5; abundance: NA
CDR3nt: TGTGCCAGCAGTTATATGGGGGCGAGTGGGACTGAAGCTTTCTTT; CDR3aa: CASSYMGASGTEAFF; d_gene: NA; v_gene: TRBV6-5; j_gene: TRBJ1-1; abundance: NA
CDR3nt: TGCGCCAGCAGCCAAGAAGGGGAGGCCGGAAACACCATATATTTT; CDR3aa: CASSQEGEAGNTIYF; d_gene: NA; v_gene: TRBV4-3; j_gene: TRBJ1-3; abundance: NA
CDR3nt: TGCGCCAGCAGACGGGGGGAGAACACCGGGGAGCTGTTTTTT; CDR3aa: CASRRGENTGELFF; d_gene: TRBD2; v_gene: TRBV5-1; j_gene: TRBJ2-2; abundance: NA
CDR3nt: TGCGCCAGCAGCCAACAGCAGGGTTCCTACGAGCAGTACTTC; CDR3aa: CASSQQQGSYEQYF; d_gene: NA; v_gene: TRBV4-1; j_gene: TRBJ2-7; abundance: NA
CDR3nt: TGTGCCAGCAGGGTAACAGGGTCCTGGTACGCTGAAGCTTTCTTT; CDR3aa: CASRVTGSWYAEAFF; d_gene: NA; v_gene: TRBV28; j_gene: TRBJ1-1; abundance: NA
CDR3nt: TGCGCCAGCAGCTTGGCCCGGGGCAGGGACAATGAGCAGTTCTTC; CDR3aa: CASSLARGRDNEQFF; d_gene: NA; v_gene: TRBV5-1; j_gene: TRBJ2-1; abundance: NA
CDR3nt: TGTGCCTGTTGGGACACCGGGGAGCTGTTTTTT; CDR3aa: CACWDTGELFF; d_gene: NA; v_gene: TRBV30; j_gene: TRBJ2-2; abundance: NA
CDR3nt: TGCGCCAGCAGCCAAGATATCGGAACCCCGTTTACTGAAGCTTTCTTT; CDR3aa: CASSQDIGTPFTEAFF; d_gene: NA; v_gene: TRBV4-3; j_gene: TRBJ1-1; abundance: NA
CDR3nt: TGTGCCAGCAGTTACTCTCCTGAAGGAATTAGCTATGGCTACACCTTC; CDR3aa: CASSYSPEGISYGYTF; d_gene: NA; v_gene: TRBV6-5; j_gene: TRBJ1-2; abundance: NA
CDR3nt: TGCGCCAGCAGCCTCGGAACAGGGCCAAACACTGAAGCTTTCTTT; CDR3aa: CASSLGTGPNTEAFF; d_gene: NA; v_gene: TRBV4-3; j_gene: TRBJ1-1; abundance: NA
CDR3nt: TGTGCCAGCAGTTTCGGGGGGGTCGGCTCCTACGAGCAGTACTTC; CDR3aa: CASSFGGVGSYEQYF; d_gene: TRBD2; v_gene: TRBV27; j_gene: TRBJ2-7; abundance: NA
CDR3nt: TGTGCCAGCAGTTATAATAGCGGGGGGGCCTACGAGCAGTACTTC; CDR3aa: CASSYNSGGAYEQYF; d_gene: TRBD2; v_gene: TRBV6-5; j_gene: TRBJ2-7; abundance: NA
CDR3nt: TGTGCCAGCGAGGGGACAGGGAACTATGGCTACACCTTC; CDR3aa: CASEGTGNYGYTF; d_gene: TRBD1; v_gene: TRBV6-1; j_gene: TRBJ1-2; abundance: few